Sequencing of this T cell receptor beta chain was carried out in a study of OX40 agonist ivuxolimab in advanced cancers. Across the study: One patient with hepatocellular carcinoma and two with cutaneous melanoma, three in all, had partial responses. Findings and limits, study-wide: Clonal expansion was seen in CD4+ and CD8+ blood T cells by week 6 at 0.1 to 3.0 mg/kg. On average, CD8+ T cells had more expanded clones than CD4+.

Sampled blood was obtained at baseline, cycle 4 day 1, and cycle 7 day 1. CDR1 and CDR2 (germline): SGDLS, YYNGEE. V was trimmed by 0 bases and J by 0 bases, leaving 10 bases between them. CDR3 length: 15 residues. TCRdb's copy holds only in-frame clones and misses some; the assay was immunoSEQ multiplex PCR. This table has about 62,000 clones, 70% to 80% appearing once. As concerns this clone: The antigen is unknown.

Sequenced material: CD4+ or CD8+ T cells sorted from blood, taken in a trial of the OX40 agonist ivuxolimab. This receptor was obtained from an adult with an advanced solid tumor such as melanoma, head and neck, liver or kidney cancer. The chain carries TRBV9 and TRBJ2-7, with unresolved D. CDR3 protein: CASSVGGDSSYEQYF. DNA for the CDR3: TGTGCCAGCAGCGTAGGAGGCGATAGCTCCTACGAGCAGTACTTC.